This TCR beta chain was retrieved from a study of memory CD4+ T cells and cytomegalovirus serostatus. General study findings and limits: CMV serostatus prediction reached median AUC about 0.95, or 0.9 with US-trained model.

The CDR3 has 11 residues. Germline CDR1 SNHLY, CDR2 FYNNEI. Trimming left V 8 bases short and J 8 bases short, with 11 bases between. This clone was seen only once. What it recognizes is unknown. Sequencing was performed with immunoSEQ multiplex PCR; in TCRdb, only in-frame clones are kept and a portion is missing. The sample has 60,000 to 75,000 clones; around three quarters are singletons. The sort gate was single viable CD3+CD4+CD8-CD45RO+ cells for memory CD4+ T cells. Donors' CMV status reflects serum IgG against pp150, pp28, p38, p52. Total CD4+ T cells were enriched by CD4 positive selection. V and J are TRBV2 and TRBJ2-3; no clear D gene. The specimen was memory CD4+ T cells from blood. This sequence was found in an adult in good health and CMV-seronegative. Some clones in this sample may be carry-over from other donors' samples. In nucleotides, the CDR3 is TGTGCCAGCGCTTTTTCGGGTACGCAGTATTTT. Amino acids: CASAFSGTQYF. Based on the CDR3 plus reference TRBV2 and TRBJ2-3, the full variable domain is EPEVTQTPSHQVTQMGQEVILRCVPISNHLYFYWYRQILGQKVEFLVSFYNNEISEKSEIFDDQFSVERPDGSNFTLKIRSTKLEDSAMYFCASAFSGTQYFGPGTRLTVL.